Presented here are 17 T cell receptor beta chains from one specimen sequenced in a study of T cell responses to AZD1222 COVID-19 vaccine. Only in-frame clones appear in the TCRdb table, and some are missing; sequencing was by immunoSEQ multiplex PCR. This sample carries about 110,000 clones, 92% of them seen once, and the ten largest clones take approximately 1.2%. This sample comprised peripheral blood, obtained on day 0 of AZD1222 vaccination. These receptors were obtained from an adult in good health.

In its sample, this clone was seen many times. The chain couples TRBV4-2 to TRBJ2-1, with a possible D match to TRBD1 (6 bases). The CDR3 covers 15 residues. V was trimmed by 0 bases and J by 9 bases, leaving 15 bases between them. Germline V gene sequence: CDR1 LGHNA, CDR2 YNFKEQ. The chain's CDR3 is CASSQEYRERGEQFF. CDR3 nucleotides: TGTGCCAGCAGCCAAGAATACAGGGAAAGGGGTGAGCAGTTCTTC.

This sequence joins TRBV27 and TRBJ1-1; 7 bases are shared with TRBD1. V dropped 5 bases and J dropped 5; count of bases not matched to a gene: 11. CDR3 length equals 15 residues. Germline-derived CDR1 and CDR2 are MNHEY and SMNVEV (reference sequence). CDR3 residues: CASSLRADRETEAFF. In DNA, the CDR3 is TGTGCCAGCAGTCTCCGTGCTGACAGGGAGACTGAAGCTTTCTTT.

The count of this clone is one. The chain has TRBV2 and TRBJ1-5; 11 bases agree with TRBD1. Germline CDR1 SNHLY, CDR2 FYNNEI. The CDR3 totals 13 residues. The V segment lost 7 bases and the J segment 6 bases; nucleotides outside the gene matches: 2. The CDR3 DNA is TGTGCCAGCACCGGGACAGGGGGTCAGCCCCAGCATTTT. It specifies CASTGTGGQPQHF. The full variable domain, its missing parts supplied by reference TRBV2 and TRBJ1-5, is EPEVTQTPSHQVTQMGQEVILRCVPISNHLYFYWYRQILGQKVEFLVSFYNNEISEKSEIFDDQFSVERPDGSNFTLKIRSTKLEDSAMYFCASTGTGGQPQHFGDGTRLSIL.

In this sample, this clone turned up once. The CDR3 DNA reads TGTGCTAGTGGTGGGGCCTCTGGAAACACCATATATTTT. Its translation is CASGGASGNTIYF. The chain combines TRBV12-5 with TRBJ1-3; D may be TRBD1 (5 bases). The CDR3 runs to 13 residues. The germline CDR1 and CDR2 sequences are LGHNT and FRNRAP. The ends were cut back, 5 bases at V and 0 bases at J, with 5 bases in the middle.

The chain has TRBV28 and TRBJ1-2; 10 nucleotides line up with TRBD1. J was trimmed by 4 bases and V by 6 bases; bases with no gene match: 8. The germline gives CDR1 MDHEN, CDR2 SYDVKM. This CDR3 has 15 amino acids. The CDR3 is CASRTGGPGGYGYTF. In nucleotides, the CDR3 is TGTGCCAGCAGGACAGGGGGCCCCGGGGGCTATGGCTACACCTTC.

The chain recombines TRBV7-2 with TRBJ1-1; D gene unclear. The ends were cut back, 4 bases at V and 2 bases at J, with 8 bases in the middle. Germline-derived CDR1 and CDR2 are SGHTA and FQGNSA. The CDR3 is 13 residues long. This CDR3 is CASSSGYNTEAFF. For the CDR3, the DNA is TGTGCCAGCAGCTCGGGGTACAACACTGAAGCTTTCTTT.

J is TRBJ1-5 and V is TRBV25-1; TRBD1 matches 7 bases. CDR1 is MGHDK and CDR2 is SYGVNS in the germline V gene. Unmatched junction bases numbered 8, after V lost 3 bases and J lost 6 bases. The CDR3 consists of 15 residues. CDR3: CASSDKGAQGQPQHF. Here the CDR3 DNA reads TGTGCCAGCAGTGATAAGGGGGCGCAGGGTCAGCCCCAGCATTTT.

The chain couples TRBV13 to TRBJ1-5; D not certain. The CDR3 has 11 amino acids. Trimming left V 6 bases short and J 7 bases short, with 7 bases between. Germline V gene lookup returns CDR1 PRHDT and CDR2 FYEKMQ (reference sequence). The CDR3: CASSSEQPQHF. In nucleotides, the CDR3 is TGTGCCAGCAGTTCGGAGCAGCCCCAGCATTTT.

This clone was detected only once. The chain couples TRBV11-3 to TRBJ2-6; the D is unclear. The CDR3 is 14 residues long. Germline V gives CDR1 SGHNT, CDR2 YENEEA. V gave up 3 bases and J gave up 0 bases, with 3 bases separating them. The CDR3 DNA is TGTGCCAGCAGCTTGAACTCTGGGGCCAACGTCCTGACTTTC. It specifies CASSLNSGANVLTF.

The chain employs TRBV6-2 or TRBV6-3 and TRBJ2-5, with 7 positions matching TRBD2. From germline, CDR1 is MNHEY and CDR2 SVGEGT. Trimming at V came to 4 bases and at J to 3 bases, leaving 5 bases not matched to a gene. The CDR3 has 14 amino acids. The CDR3 loop is CASSSVAGEETQYF. The CDR3 nucleotides are TGTGCCAGCAGTTCCGTGGCGGGAGAAGAGACCCAGTACTTC.

The chain couples TRBV2 to TRBJ1-2, with 8 bases lining up with TRBD1. Germline-derived CDR1 and CDR2 are SNHLY and FYNNEI. The CDR3 spans 15 residues. The V and J ends lost 6 bases and 3 bases, in that order; junction bases with no gene match: 9. CDR3 protein: CASSLDREAHYGYTF. The CDR3 DNA is TGTGCCAGCAGCTTGGACAGGGAGGCCCACTATGGCTACACCTTC. Filled out from reference TRBV2 and TRBJ1-2, the complete variable domain reads EPEVTQTPSHQVTQMGQEVILRCVPISNHLYFYWYRQILGQKVEFLVSFYNNEISEKSEIFDDQFSVERPDGSNFTLKIRSTKLEDSAMYFCASSLDREAHYGYTFGSGTRLTVV.

This chain joins TRBV5-6 and TRBJ1-3; the D gene is possibly TRBD1 (5 bases). V was clipped by 4 bases and J by 4 bases, with 9 bases between them. This CDR3 spans 13 amino acids. Germline-derived CDR1 and CDR2 are SGHDT and YYEEEE. DNA of the CDR3: TGTGCCAGCAGCCCAAACAGGGGAAACACCATATATTTT. Translating gives CASSPNRGNTIYF.

The rearrangement joins TRBV28 to TRBJ2-7; D remains ambiguous. CDR3 length: 12 residues. Germline V gene lookup returns CDR1 MDHEN and CDR2 SYDVKM. With 7 bases removed from V and 1 base from J, the gap between germline ends came to 8 bases. CDR3 DNA: TGTGCCAGCATAAGGAGTTCCTACGAGCAGTACTTC. This codes for CASIRSSYEQYF.

This rearrangement joins TRBV5-1 to TRBJ1-2; 9 bases fit TRBD1. CDR3 size: 15 residues. V lost 3 bases and J lost 8; bases outside the gene matches: 11. CDR1 and CDR2 from the germline V gene are SGHRS and YFSETQ. CDR3 protein: CASSWGTGLAGGYTF. The CDR3 region has the DNA TGCGCCAGCAGCTGGGGGACAGGGTTGGCTGGAGGCTACACCTTC.

This clone was seen a handful of times. V usage is TRBV27 and J usage is TRBJ1-2, with a weak D call TRBD1 (5 bases). Germline CDR1 MNHEY, CDR2 SMNVEV (reference sequence). The CDR3 loop spans 14 amino acids. V dropped 6 bases and J dropped 4 bases, with 15 bases sitting between them. This CDR3 is CASRPRDELYGYTF. In DNA form, the CDR3 reads TGTGCCAGCAGGCCCCGGGACGAACTCTATGGCTACACCTTC.

The chain uses TRBV25-1 and TRBJ2-7; the D is unclear. This CDR3 comprises 11 residues. The V gene lost 4 bases and the J gene lost 2 bases, with 3 bases spanning the gap. Germline lookup yields CDR1 MGHDK and CDR2 SYGVNS. This CDR3 reads CASSAAYEQYF. The CDR3, as DNA: TGTGCCAGCAGTGCCGCCTACGAGCAGTACTTC.

This clone was recorded only once. The chain joins TRBV6-5 to TRBJ2-2; 9 bases agree with TRBD1. Germline lookup yields CDR1 MNHEY and CDR2 SVGAGI. V dropped 8 bases and J dropped 7; count of bases not matched to a gene: 11. This CDR3 spans 15 amino acids. The CDR3 nucleotides are TGTGCCAGCCTACCACGGGACAGGGCGGACGGGGAGCTGTTTTTT. Translation: CASLPRDRADGELFF.